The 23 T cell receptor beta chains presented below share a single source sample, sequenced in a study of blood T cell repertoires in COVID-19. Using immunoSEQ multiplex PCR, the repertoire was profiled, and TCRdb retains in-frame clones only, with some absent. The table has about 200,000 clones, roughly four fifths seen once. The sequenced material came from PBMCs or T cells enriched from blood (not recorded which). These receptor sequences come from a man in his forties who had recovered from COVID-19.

Here the CDR3 reads CASGEGANTEAFF. DNA of the CDR3: TGTGCCAGCGGTGAGGGGGCGAACACTGAAGCTTTCTTT. This sequence joins TRBV7-3 and TRBJ1-1, with 7 bases fitting TRBD1. J gave up 1 base and V 8 bases, and 4 bases lay outside the gene matches. This CDR3 has 13 residues. Germline values: CDR1 SGHTA, CDR2 FQGTGA.

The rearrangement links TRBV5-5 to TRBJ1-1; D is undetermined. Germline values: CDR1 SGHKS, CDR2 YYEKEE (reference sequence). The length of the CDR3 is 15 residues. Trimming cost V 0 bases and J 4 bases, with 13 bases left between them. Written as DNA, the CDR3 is TGTGCCAGCAGCTTGGGCTTGGGGAGCGCCACTGAAGCTTTCTTT. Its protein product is CASSLGLGSATEAFF.

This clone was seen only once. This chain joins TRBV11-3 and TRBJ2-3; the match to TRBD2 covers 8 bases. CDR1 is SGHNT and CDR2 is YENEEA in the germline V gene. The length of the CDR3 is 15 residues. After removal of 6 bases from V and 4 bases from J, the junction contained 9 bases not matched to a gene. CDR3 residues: CASSFDSGAADTQYF. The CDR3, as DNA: TGTGCCAGCAGTTTCGATAGCGGGGCAGCAGATACGCAGTATTTT.

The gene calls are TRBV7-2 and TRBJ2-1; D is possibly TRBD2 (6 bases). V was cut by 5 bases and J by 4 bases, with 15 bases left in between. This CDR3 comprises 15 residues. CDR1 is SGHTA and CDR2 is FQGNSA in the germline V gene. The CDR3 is CASSLDWGVYNEQFF. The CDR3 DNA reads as TGTGCCAGCAGCCTGGACTGGGGGGTTTACAATGAGCAGTTCTTC. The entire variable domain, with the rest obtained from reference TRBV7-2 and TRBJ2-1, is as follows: GAGVSQSPSNKVTEKGKDVELRCDPISGHTALYWYRQSLGQGLEFLIYFQGNSAPDKSGLPSDRFSAERTGGSVSTLTIQRTQQEDSAVYLCASSLDWGVYNEQFFGPGTRLTVL.

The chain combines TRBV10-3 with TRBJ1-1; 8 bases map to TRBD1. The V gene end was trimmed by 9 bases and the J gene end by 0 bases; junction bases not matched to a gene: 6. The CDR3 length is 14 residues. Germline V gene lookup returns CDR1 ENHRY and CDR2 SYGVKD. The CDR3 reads CAIGTGGMNTEAFF. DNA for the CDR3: TGTGCCATTGGGACAGGCGGCATGAACACTGAAGCTTTCTTT.

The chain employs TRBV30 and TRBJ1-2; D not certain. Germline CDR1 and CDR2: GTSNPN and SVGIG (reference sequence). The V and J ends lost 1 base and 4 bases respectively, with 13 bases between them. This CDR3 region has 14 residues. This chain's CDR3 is CAWSGVGAGYGYTF. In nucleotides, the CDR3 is TGTGCCTGGAGTGGTGTGGGCGCCGGCTATGGCTACACCTTC.

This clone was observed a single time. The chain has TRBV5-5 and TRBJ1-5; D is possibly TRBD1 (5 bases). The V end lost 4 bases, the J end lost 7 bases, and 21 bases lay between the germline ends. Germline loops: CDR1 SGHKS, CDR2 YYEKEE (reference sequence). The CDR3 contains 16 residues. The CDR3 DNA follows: TGTGCCAGCAGCCAAAAGGCGGGGCGGGAAATACAGCCCCAGCATTTT. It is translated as CASSQKAGREIQPQHF. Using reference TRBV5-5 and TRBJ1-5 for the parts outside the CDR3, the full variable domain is DAGVTQSPTHLIKTRGQQVTLRCSPISGHKSVSWYQQVLGQGPQFIFQYYEKEERGRGNFPDRFSARQFPNYSSELNVNALLLGDSALYLCASSQKAGREIQPQHFGDGTRLSIL.

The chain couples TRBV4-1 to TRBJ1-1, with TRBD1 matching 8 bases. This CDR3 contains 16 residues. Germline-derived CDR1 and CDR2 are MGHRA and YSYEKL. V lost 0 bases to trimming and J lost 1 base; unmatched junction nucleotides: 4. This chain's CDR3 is CASSQDLGQGNTEAFF. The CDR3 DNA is TGCGCCAGCAGCCAAGACTTAGGACAGGGGAACACTGAAGCTTTCTTT.

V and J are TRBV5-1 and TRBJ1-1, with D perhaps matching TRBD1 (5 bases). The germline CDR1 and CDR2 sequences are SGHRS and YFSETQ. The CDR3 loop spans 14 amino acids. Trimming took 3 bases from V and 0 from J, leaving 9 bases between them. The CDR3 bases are TGCGCCAGCAGCTCCTCAGGGTTGAACACTGAAGCTTTCTTT. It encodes CASSSSGLNTEAFF.

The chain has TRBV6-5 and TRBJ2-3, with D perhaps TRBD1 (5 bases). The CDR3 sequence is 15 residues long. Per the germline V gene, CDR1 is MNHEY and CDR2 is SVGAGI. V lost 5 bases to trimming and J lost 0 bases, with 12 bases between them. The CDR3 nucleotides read TGTGCCAGCAGTCTACAAGACAGTAGCACAGATACGCAGTATTTT. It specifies CASSLQDSSTDTQYF.

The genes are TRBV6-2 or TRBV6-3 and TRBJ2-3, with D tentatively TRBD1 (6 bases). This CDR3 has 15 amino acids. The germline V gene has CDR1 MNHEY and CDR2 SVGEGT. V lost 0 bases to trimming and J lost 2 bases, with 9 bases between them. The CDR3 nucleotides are TGTGCCAGCAGTTACTCGAGGGGGTTCACAGATACGCAGTATTTT. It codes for CASSYSRGFTDTQYF.

This CDR3 is CASSEWGGNYGYTF. DNA for the CDR3: TGTGCCAGCAGTGAATGGGGCGGAAACTATGGCTACACCTTC. This chain connects TRBV25-1 to TRBJ1-2; TRBD1 is a possible D gene (5 bases). Per the germline V gene, CDR1 is MGHDK and CDR2 is SYGVNS. V was shortened by 1 base and J by 2 bases, with 8 bases between the two germline ends. CDR3 size: 14 residues.

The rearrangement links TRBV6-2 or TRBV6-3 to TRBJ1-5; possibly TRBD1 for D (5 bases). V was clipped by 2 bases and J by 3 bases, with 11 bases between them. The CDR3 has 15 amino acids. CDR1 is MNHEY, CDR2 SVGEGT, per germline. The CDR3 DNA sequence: TGTGCCAGCAGTTACAATAAGGGGTTCAATCAGCCCCAGCATTTT. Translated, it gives CASSYNKGFNQPQHF.

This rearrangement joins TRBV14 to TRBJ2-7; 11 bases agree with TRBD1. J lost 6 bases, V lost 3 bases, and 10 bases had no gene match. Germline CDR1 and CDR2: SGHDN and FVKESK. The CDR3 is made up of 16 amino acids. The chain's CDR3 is CASSQGFGQGAGEQYF. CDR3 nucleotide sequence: TGTGCCAGCAGCCAGGGCTTCGGACAGGGGGCTGGCGAGCAGTACTTC.

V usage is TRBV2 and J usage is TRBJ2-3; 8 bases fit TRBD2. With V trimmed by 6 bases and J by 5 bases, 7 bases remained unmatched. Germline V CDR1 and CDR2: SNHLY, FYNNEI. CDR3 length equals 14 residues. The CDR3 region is CASRRSGSRDTQYF. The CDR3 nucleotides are TGTGCCAGCAGGAGAAGCGGGAGCCGAGATACGCAGTATTTT.

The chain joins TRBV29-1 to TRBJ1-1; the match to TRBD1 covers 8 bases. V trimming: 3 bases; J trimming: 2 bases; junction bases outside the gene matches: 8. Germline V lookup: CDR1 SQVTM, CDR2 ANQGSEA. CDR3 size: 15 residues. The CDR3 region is CSVDPRAGGNTEAFF. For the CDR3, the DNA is TGCAGCGTTGATCCCCGGGCAGGGGGCAACACTGAAGCTTTCTTT.

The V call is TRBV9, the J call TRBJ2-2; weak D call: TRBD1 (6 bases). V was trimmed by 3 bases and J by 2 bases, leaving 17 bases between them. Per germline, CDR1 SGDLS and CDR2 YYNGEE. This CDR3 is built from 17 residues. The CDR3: CASSATWTAYNTGELFF. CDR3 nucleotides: TGTGCCAGCAGCGCTACTTGGACAGCTTACAACACCGGGGAGCTGTTTTTT. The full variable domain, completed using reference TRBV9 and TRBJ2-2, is DSGVTQTPKHLITATGQRVTLRCSPRSGDLSVYWYQQSLDQGLQFLIQYYNGEERAKGNILERFSAQQFPDLHSELNLSSLELGDSALYFCASSATWTAYNTGELFFGEGSRLTVL.

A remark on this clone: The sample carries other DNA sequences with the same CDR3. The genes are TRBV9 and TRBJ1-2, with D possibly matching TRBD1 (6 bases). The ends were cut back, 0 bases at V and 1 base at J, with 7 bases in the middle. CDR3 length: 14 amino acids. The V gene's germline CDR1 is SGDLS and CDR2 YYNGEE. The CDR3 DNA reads TGTGCCAGCAGCGTAGGAGGGGGTAACTATGGCTACACCTTC. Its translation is CASSVGGGNYGYTF.

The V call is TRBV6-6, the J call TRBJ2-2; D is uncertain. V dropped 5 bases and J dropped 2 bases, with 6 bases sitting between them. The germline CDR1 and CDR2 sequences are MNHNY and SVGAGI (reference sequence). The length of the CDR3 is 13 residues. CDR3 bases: TGTGCCAGCAGTCAACAAAACACCGGGGAGCTGTTTTTT. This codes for CASSQQNTGELFF.

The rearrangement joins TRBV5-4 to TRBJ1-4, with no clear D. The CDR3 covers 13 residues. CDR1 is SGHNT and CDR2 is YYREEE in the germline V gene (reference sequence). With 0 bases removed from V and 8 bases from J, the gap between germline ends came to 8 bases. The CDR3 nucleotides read TGTGCCAGCAGCTTGGCTCACAGAGAAAAACTGTTTTTT. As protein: CASSLAHREKLFF.

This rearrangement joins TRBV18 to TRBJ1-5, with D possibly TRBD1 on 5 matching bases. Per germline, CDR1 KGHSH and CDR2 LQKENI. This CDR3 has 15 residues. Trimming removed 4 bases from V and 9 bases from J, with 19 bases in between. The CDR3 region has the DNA TGTGCCAGCTCACGCCTCTCCGGGGAGGGGTGGCCCCAGCATTTT. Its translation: CASSRLSGEGWPQHF.

As DNA, the CDR3 is TGTGCCAGCAGTGATTCCCTAGGACAGGGGAACAATGAGCAGTTCTTC. Protein: CASSDSLGQGNNEQFF. The chain uses TRBV6-1 and TRBJ2-1; 9 nucleotides align to TRBD1. Germline CDR1 is MNHNS and CDR2 is SASEGT. The CDR3 contains 16 residues. V lost 3 bases, J lost 5 bases, and 8 bases stayed unmatched.

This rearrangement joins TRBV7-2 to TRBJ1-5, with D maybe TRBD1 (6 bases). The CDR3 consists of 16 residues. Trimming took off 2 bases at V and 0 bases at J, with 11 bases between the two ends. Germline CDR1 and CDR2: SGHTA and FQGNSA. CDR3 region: CASSLIGQSSNQPQHF. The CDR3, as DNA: TGTGCCAGCAGCTTAATTGGACAGAGTAGCAATCAGCCCCAGCATTTT.